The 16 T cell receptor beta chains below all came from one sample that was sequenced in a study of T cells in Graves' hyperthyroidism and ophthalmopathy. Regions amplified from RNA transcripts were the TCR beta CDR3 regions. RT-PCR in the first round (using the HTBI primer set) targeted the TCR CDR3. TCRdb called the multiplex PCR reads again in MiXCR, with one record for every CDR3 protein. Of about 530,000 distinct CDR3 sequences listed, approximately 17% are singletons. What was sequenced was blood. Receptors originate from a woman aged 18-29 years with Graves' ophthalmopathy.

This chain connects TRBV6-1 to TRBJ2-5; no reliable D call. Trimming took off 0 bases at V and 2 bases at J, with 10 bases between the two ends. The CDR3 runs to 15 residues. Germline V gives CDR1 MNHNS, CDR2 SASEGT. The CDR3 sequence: CASSEASAAQETQYF. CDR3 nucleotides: TGTGCCAGCAGTGAAGCAAGCGCAGCTCAAGAGACCCAGTACTTC.

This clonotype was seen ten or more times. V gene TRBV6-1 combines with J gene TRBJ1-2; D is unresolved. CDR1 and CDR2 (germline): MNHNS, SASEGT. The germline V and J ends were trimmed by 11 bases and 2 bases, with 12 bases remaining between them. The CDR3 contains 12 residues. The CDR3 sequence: CAGSETNYGYTF. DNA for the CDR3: TGTGCCGGGTCAGAAACCAACTATGGCTACACCTTC.

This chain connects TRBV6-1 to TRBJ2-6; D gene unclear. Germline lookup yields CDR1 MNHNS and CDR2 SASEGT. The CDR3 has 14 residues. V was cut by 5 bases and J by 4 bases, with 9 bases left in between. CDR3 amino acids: CASSPLQGANVLTF. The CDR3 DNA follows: TGTGCCAGCAGTCCCCTACAAGGGGCCAACGTCCTGACTTTC.

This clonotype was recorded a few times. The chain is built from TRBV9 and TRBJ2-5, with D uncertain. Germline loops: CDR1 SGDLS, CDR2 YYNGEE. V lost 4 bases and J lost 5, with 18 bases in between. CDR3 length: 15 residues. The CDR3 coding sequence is TGTGCCAGCAGCCCGGGCATAACCGCCCGGGAGACCCAGTACTTC. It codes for CASSPGITARETQYF. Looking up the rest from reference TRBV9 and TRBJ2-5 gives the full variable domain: DSGVTQTPKHLITATGQRVTLRCSPRSGDLSVYWYQQSLDQGLQFLIQYYNGEERAKGNILERFSAQQFPDLHSELNLSSLELGDSALYFCASSPGITARETQYFGPGTRLLVL.

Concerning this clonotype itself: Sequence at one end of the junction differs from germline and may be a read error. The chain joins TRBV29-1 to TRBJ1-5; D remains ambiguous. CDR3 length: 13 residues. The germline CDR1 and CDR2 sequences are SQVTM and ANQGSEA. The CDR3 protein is CSAEYSSNQPQHF. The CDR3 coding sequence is TGCAGCGCTGAATATTCTAGCAATCAGCCCCAGCATTTT.

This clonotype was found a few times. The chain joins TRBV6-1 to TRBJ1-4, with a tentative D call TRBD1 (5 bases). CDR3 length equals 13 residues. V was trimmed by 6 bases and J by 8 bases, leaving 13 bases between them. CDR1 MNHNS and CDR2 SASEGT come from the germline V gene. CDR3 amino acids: CASSPGAREKLFF. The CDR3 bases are TGTGCCAGCAGCCCCGGGGCGAGGGAAAAACTGTTTTTT.

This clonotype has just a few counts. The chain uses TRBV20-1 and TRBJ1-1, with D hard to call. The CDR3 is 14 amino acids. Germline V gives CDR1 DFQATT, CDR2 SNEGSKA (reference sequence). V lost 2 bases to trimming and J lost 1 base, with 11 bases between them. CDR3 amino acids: CSARSVLGNTEAFF. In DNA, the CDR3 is TGCAGTGCTAGAAGCGTATTGGGGAACACTGAAGCTTTCTTT.

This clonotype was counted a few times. CDR3 coding DNA: TGCAGCGTTGAAGGCCCGGGTGAGCAGTTCTTC. It specifies CSVEGPGEQFF. J is TRBJ2-1 and V is TRBV29-1; no reliable D call. V was clipped by 1 base and J by 9 bases, with 7 bases between them. The germline CDR1 and CDR2 sequences are SQVTM and ANQGSEA. This CDR3 contains 11 residues.

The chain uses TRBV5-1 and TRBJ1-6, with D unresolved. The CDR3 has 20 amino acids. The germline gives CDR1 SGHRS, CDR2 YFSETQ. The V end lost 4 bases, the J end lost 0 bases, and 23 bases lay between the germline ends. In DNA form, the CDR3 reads TGCGCCAGCAGCCCGGACGGTAATTCAAAGACAAGCTCCTATAATTCACCCCTCCACTTT. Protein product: CASSPDGNSKTSSYNSPLHF.

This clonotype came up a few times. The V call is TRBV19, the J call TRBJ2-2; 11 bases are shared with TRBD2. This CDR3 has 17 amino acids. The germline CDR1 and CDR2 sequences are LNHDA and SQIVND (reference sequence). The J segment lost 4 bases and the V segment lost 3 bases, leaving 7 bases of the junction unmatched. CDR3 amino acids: CASSIGFGTSGTGELFF. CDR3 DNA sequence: TGTGCCAGTAGTATCGGGTTCGGGACTAGCGGCACCGGGGAGCTGTTTTTT.

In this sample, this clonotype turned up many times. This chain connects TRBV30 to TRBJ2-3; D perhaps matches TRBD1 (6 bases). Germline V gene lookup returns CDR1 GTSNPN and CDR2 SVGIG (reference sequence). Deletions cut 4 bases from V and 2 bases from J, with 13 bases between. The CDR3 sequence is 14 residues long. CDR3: CAWTQGSLTDTQYF. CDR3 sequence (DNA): TGTGCCTGGACCCAGGGGTCCCTCACAGATACGCAGTATTTT.

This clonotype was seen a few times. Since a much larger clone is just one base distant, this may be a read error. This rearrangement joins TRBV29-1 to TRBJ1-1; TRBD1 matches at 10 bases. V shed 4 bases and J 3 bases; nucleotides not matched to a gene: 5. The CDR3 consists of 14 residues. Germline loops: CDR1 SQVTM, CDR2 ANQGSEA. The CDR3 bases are TGCAGCGTTGCGGGGACAGGGGAGGACACTGAAGCTTTCTTT. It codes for CSVAGTGEDTEAFF.

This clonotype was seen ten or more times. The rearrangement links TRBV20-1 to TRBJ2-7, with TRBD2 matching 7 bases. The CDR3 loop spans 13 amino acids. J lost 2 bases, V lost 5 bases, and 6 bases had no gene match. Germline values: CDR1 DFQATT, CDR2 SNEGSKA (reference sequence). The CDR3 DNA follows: TGCAGTGCTCGGCTAGCGGAGACCTACGAGCAGTACTTC. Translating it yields CSARLAETYEQYF.

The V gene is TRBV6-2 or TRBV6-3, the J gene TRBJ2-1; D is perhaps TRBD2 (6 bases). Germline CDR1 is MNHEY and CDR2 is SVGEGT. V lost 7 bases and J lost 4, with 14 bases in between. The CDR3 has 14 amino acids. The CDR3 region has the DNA TGTGCCAGCACCACCCGGGGGTATTACAATGAGCAGTTCTTC. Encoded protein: CASTTRGYYNEQFF.

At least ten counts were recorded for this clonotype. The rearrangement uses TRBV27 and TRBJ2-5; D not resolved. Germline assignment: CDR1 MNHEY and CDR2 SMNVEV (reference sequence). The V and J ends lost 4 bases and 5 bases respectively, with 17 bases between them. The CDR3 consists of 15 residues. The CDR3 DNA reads TGTGCCAGCAGTTCCCCCCGTGAGCTCGGGGAGACCCAGTACTTC. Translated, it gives CASSSPRELGETQYF.

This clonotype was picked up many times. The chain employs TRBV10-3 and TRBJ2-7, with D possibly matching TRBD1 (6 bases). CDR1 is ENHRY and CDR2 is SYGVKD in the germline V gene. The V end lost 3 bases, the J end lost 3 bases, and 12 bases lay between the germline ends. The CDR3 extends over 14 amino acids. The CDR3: CAISEYRDNYEQYF. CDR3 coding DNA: TGTGCCATCAGTGAATACCGGGACAACTACGAGCAGTACTTC.